This TCR beta chain emerged from a study of blood T cell repertoires in COVID-19. For the study at large: COVID-19 samples from acute and convalescent phases originated in the United States, Italy and Spain.

Those enrolled, adults aged about 18 to 89 years, came from 24 US areas. Recovery meant two consecutive negative NP/OP PCR tests, professional clearance, or resolved symptoms. CDR1 SGHAT and CDR2 FQNNGV come from the germline V gene. This CDR3 has 14 amino acids. The germline V and J ends were trimmed by 5 bases and 6 bases, with 17 bases remaining between them. In the authors' methods: Quantification of nucleated cells was approximated via reference gene primer amplification. The table came from immunoSEQ multiplex PCR; TCRdb's copy has only in-frame clones and leaves some out. The V and J calls and clone size are taken from that table; D and trimming were inferred from the DNA. The table includes 250,000 to 350,000 clones, approximately 89% detected once.

The source is a woman in her twenties or thirties who had recovered from COVID-19. The chain is built from TRBV11-2 and TRBJ2-7; D possibly corresponds to TRBD2 (6 bases). Sequenced material: PBMCs or T cells enriched from blood (not recorded which). The CDR3 spells CASSPLEGMVEQYF. DNA of the CDR3: TGTGCCAGCAGCCCCTTGGAGGGCATGGTCGAGCAGTACTTC.